This T cell receptor (beta chain) was documented in a study of blood T cell repertoires in COVID-19. About the research overall: Samples taken during acute and convalescent COVID-19 were collected in the United States, Italy and Spain. Nucleic acid was either cDNA or gDNA, and it came from T cells, B-cell-depleted T cells, or PBMCs.

Per the original data handling: Reference gene primer amplification yielded estimated nucleated cell counts. TCRdb keeps only in-frame clones here, not all; method: immunoSEQ multiplex PCR. V and J calls and clone size follow that table, whereas D and trimming were derived from the DNA. The table has tens of thousands of clones, 80% to 90% seen once; the top ten hold around 30%. The sample taken for sequencing was peripheral blood. The sequence was collected from a woman aged 80 or over with active or convalescent COVID-19.

CDR3 coding DNA: TGTGCCAGCGGGGAGGGGAGGTTCTATGGCTACACCTTC. Translation gives CASGEGRFYGYTF. The V and J genes are TRBV9 and TRBJ1-2, with a possible D match to TRBD1 (5 bases). CDR3 length: 13 residues. The germline V gene encodes CDR1 SGDLS and CDR2 YYNGEE. V gave up 7 bases and J gave up 4 bases, with 14 bases separating them.